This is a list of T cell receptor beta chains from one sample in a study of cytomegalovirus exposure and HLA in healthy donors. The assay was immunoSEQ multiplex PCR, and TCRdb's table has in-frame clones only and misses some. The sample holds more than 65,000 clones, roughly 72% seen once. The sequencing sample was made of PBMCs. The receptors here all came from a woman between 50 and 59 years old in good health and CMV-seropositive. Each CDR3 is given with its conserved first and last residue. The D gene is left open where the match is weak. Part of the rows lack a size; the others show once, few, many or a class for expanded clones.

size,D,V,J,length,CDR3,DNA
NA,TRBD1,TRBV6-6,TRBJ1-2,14,CASGLGGQGHGYTF,TGTGCCAGCGGGTTGGGGGGACAGGGCCATGGCTACACCTTC
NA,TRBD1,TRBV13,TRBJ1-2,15,CASSQQDREVYGYTF,TGTGCCAGCAGCCAGCAGGACAGGGAGGTCTATGGCTACACCTTC
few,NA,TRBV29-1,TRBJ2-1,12,CSVARRKNEQFF,TGCAGCGTAGCTAGGAGAAAGAATGAGCAGTTCTTC
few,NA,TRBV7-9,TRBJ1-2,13,CASSLGGSEGYTF,TGTGCCAGCAGCTTGGGGGGTAGTGAAGGCTACACCTTC
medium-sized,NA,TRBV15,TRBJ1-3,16,CATSVSRGLSGNTIYF,TGTGCCACCAGCGTAAGCAGGGGCCTCTCTGGAAACACCATATATTTT
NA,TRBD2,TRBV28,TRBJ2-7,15,CASSLLAGPSEEQYF,TGTGCCAGCAGCCTCCTAGCGGGGCCCTCTGAAGAGCAGTACTTC
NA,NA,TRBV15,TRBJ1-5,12,CATSREAGPQHF,TGTGCCACCAGCAGAGAGGCAGGGCCCCAGCATTTT
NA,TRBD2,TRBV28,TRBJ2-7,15,CASTLHGGAAYEQYF,TGTGCCAGCACCCTTCACGGGGGGGCAGCCTACGAGCAGTACTTC
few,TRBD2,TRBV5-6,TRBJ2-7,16,CASSPPTSGTAYEQYF,TGTGCCAGCAGCCCCCCGACTAGCGGGACCGCCTACGAGCAGTACTTC
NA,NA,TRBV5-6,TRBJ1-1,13,CASSATGSLEAFF,TGTGCCAGCAGCGCAACAGGGAGTCTTGAAGCTTTCTTT
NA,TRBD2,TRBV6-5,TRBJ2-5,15,CASSRTSGDRETQYF,TGTGCCAGCAGCCGGACTAGCGGGGATAGGGAGACCCAGTACTTC